A single sample is the source of the 21 T cell receptor beta chains below, sequenced in a study of a mutant IDH1 vaccine in newly diagnosed glioma. Clones were read by immunoSEQ multiplex PCR, and TCRdb kept only the in-frame ones, dropping some. The sample lists about 54,000 clones, 83% occurring once. No antigen is known for these receptors. As to time point: week 47, end of study. Vaccine doses each comprised 300 ug of mutant IDH1 20-mer peptide, with topical imiquimod. The sample consisted of PBMCs, taken from a glioma patient whose treatment included an IDH1 peptide vaccine. These receptors all stem from a woman in her fifties or sixties with glioma.

The rearrangement uses TRBV5-1 and TRBJ1-2; 7 positions match TRBD1. In germline, CDR1 is SGHRS, CDR2 YFSETQ. The CDR3 is 13 amino acids. V shed 7 bases, J shed 3 bases, and the junction held 6 bases outside the gene matches. CDR3 nucleotide sequence: TGCGCCAGCGGAAGGGGGCGAGACTATGGCTACACCTTC. Translation: CASGRGRDYGYTF. The whole variable domain, filled in from reference TRBV5-1 and TRBJ1-2, reads KAGVTQTPRYLIKTRGQQVTLSCSPISGHRSVSWYQQTPGQGLQFLFEYFSETQRNKGNFPGRFSGRQFSNSRSEMNVSTLELGDSALYLCASGRGRDYGYTFGSGTRLTVV.

The chain joins TRBV7-9 to TRBJ1-1, with 8 bases identical to TRBD1. The CDR3 is 17 amino acids. Germline V gene sequence: CDR1 SEHNR, CDR2 FQNEAQ (reference sequence). J was trimmed by 2 bases and V by 3 bases; bases with no gene match: 11. CDR3 region: CASSFPSGGFENTEAFF. DNA for the CDR3: TGTGCCAGCAGCTTCCCGTCAGGGGGCTTTGAAAACACTGAAGCTTTCTTT.

The chain recombines TRBV20-1 with TRBJ1-1; 9 bases are a match to TRBD1. Germline assignment: CDR1 DFQATT and CDR2 SNEGSKA (reference sequence). This CDR3 is 11 amino acids long. V gave up 0 bases and J gave up 11 bases; unmatched junction bases: 1. The CDR3 loop reads CSAREGTGAFF. CDR3 nucleotides: TGCAGTGCTAGAGAAGGGACAGGGGCTTTCTTT.

This chain uses TRBV6-5 with TRBJ1-1; D is unresolved. V gave up 0 bases and J gave up 8 bases, with 13 bases separating them. CDR3 length equals 14 residues. The germline gives CDR1 MNHEY, CDR2 SVGAGI. This chain's CDR3 is CASSYSSRMEEAFF. Written as DNA, the CDR3 is TGTGCCAGCAGTTACTCTTCCAGGATGGAGGAAGCTTTCTTT.

The J gene is TRBJ1-1, the V gene TRBV5-6, with D tentatively TRBD1 (6 bases). Germline-derived CDR1 and CDR2 are SGHDT and YYEEEE. The CDR3 has 12 amino acids. With 2 bases removed from V and 8 bases from J, the gap between germline ends came to 10 bases. The CDR3 reads CASSFDTGEAFF. DNA of the CDR3: TGTGCCAGCAGCTTCGACACAGGGGAAGCTTTCTTT.

The count of this clone is one. This rearrangement joins TRBV5-4 to TRBJ1-3; 7 bases align to TRBD1. The CDR3 contains 15 residues. Germline assignment: CDR1 SGHNT and CDR2 YYREEE (reference sequence). V shed 4 bases, J shed 2 bases, and the junction held 6 bases outside the gene matches. In nucleotides, the CDR3 is TGTGCCAGCAGCCCGGACAGGCTCACTGGAAACACCATATATTTT. Protein sequence: CASSPDRLTGNTIYF.

The chain's CDR3 is CASSFGGSRGNTIYF. CDR3 sequence (DNA): TGTGCCAGCAGCTTCGGGGGCTCGAGAGGAAACACCATATATTTT. This chain joins TRBV7-2 and TRBJ1-3; perhaps TRBD1 as D (6 bases). With 3 bases removed from V and 4 bases from J, the gap between germline ends came to 13 bases. From germline, CDR1 is SGHTA and CDR2 FQGNSA. The CDR3 totals 15 residues.

The chain joins TRBV7-2 to TRBJ2-5; D is possibly TRBD1 (5 bases). Germline CDR1 reads SGHTA; CDR2 reads FQGNSA. This CDR3 region has 15 residues. V shed 0 bases and J shed 7 bases, with 15 bases lying between them. CDR3 sequence reads: CASSLASNRIGTQYF. The CDR3 DNA reads TGTGCCAGCAGCTTAGCCAGTAACAGGATCGGGACCCAGTACTTC.

This clone was counted a few times. The genes are TRBV10-3 and TRBJ1-2, with unresolved D. V lost 2 bases, J lost 7 bases, and 14 bases lay in between. The V gene's germline CDR1 is ENHRY and CDR2 SYGVKD. CDR3 length: 14 residues. The CDR3 loop is CAISEPSRAPGYTF. The CDR3 DNA reads TGTGCCATCAGTGAGCCCTCTCGGGCACCTGGCTACACCTTC.

The rearrangement joins TRBV9 to TRBJ1-2; no clear D gene. The V end was cut by 0 bases, the J end by 3 bases, with 6 bases between. This CDR3 comprises 13 residues. Germline V lookup: CDR1 SGDLS, CDR2 YYNGEE. CDR3 amino acids: CASSVGGDYGYTF. The CDR3 nucleotides read TGTGCCAGCAGCGTAGGTGGCGACTATGGCTACACCTTC. The entire variable domain, with the rest obtained from reference TRBV9 and TRBJ1-2, is as follows: DSGVTQTPKHLITATGQRVTLRCSPRSGDLSVYWYQQSLDQGLQFLIQYYNGEERAKGNILERFSAQQFPDLHSELNLSSLELGDSALYFCASSVGGDYGYTFGSGTRLTVV.

J is TRBJ2-7 and V is TRBV7-9, with D perhaps assigned TRBD1 or TRBD2 (5 bases each). Germline CDR1 SEHNR, CDR2 FQNEAQ (reference sequence). This CDR3 is 15 amino acids long. The ends were cut back, 5 bases at V and 3 bases at J, with 17 bases in the middle. The CDR3 sequence: CASSPTGPVIYEQYF. The DNA for the CDR3 is TGTGCCAGCAGCCCAACGGGGCCCGTGATCTACGAGCAGTACTTC.

This chain joins TRBV28 and TRBJ2-7; TRBD1 might be the D (6 bases). V dropped 4 bases and J dropped 7 bases, with 8 bases sitting between them. The CDR3 extends over 11 amino acids. Germline values: CDR1 MDHEN, CDR2 SYDVKM. CDR3: CASSSRGEQYF. The CDR3 coding sequence is TGTGCCAGCAGTTCCAGGGGAGAGCAGTACTTC.

The count of this clone is one. The chain carries TRBV5-6 and TRBJ1-5, with D unresolved. V dropped 3 bases and J dropped 4 bases, with 11 bases sitting between them. CDR1 is SGHDT, CDR2 YYEEEE, per germline. The CDR3 has 14 amino acids. For the CDR3, the DNA is TGTGCCAGCAGCTCCTGGACGGGGAATCAGCCCCAGCATTTT. Encoded protein: CASSSWTGNQPQHF.

CDR3 residues: CASSSGTSGGETQYF. In DNA, the CDR3 is TGTGCCAGCAGTTCCGGGACTAGCGGGGGAGAGACCCAGTACTTC. The chain combines TRBV6-6 with TRBJ2-5, with TRBD2 identical over 14 bases. CDR3 size: 15 residues. The germline gives CDR1 MNHNY, CDR2 SVGAGI (reference sequence). Trimming removed 4 bases from V and 4 bases from J; junction bases left unmatched: 2.

The V gene is TRBV9, the J gene TRBJ1-3; tentatively, D is TRBD1 (5 bases). This CDR3 region has 17 residues. CDR1 is SGDLS and CDR2 is YYNGEE in the germline V gene. V was shortened by 0 bases and J by 4 bases, with 17 bases between the two germline ends. The CDR3 DNA reads TGTGCCAGCAGCGTAGAGTCAGACAGTCACCGGGGAAACACCATATATTTT. Translating gives CASSVESDSHRGNTIYF.

This chain joins TRBV10-3 and TRBJ1-5; 7 nucleotides align to TRBD1. This CDR3 contains 13 residues. V was clipped by 7 bases and J by 4 bases; unmatched bases: 4. The germline V gene has CDR1 ENHRY and CDR2 SYGVKD. The CDR3 loop is CAITRDRNQPQHF. The CDR3 region has the DNA TGTGCCATCACCCGGGACAGAAATCAGCCCCAGCATTTT.

V is TRBV30 and J is TRBJ2-2; the D is unclear. V gave up 4 bases and J gave up 6 bases, with 12 bases separating them. The CDR3 is made up of 13 amino acids. Germline lookup yields CDR1 GTSNPN and CDR2 SVGIG (reference sequence). In DNA form, the CDR3 reads TGTGCCTGGAACCCTTCCCCCGCCGGGGAGCTGTTTTTT. Translating it yields CAWNPSPAGELFF.

There are a few counts of this clone. V usage is TRBV9 and J usage is TRBJ2-1, with D perhaps given as TRBD1 or TRBD2 (5 bases each). The ends were cut back, 2 bases at V and 10 bases at J, with 13 bases in the middle. Germline V gene data show CDR1 as SGDLS and CDR2 as YYNGEE. The CDR3 length is 13 residues. The CDR3 nucleotides read TGTGCCAGCAGCGTTCCCGGGGCTAACGAGCAGTTCTTC. Translated, it gives CASSVPGANEQFF.

This chain uses TRBV29-1 with TRBJ2-3; D gene uncertain. Between the trimmed V and J ends, which lost 7 bases and 3 bases, there was a span of 5 bases. From germline, CDR1 is SQVTM and CDR2 ANQGSEA. The CDR3 sequence is 10 residues long. The CDR3 DNA sequence: TGCAGCGCTGGGACAGATACGCAGTATTTT. As protein: CSAGTDTQYF.

The gene calls are TRBV19 and TRBJ2-7; D may be TRBD2 (6 bases). This CDR3 comprises 14 residues. The germline CDR1 and CDR2 sequences are LNHDA and SQIVND (reference sequence). Between the trimmed V and J ends, which lost 4 bases and 0 bases, there was a span of 10 bases. The CDR3 DNA reads TGTGCCAGTAGTAAGCTCGGGAGCTCCTACGAGCAGTACTTC. It yields the protein CASSKLGSSYEQYF.

The J gene is TRBJ1-2, the V gene TRBV7-9; D unresolved. This CDR3 spans 13 amino acids. Germline V gives CDR1 SEHNR, CDR2 FQNEAQ (reference sequence). V lost 3 bases and J 5 bases, leaving 10 bases between the germline ends. The CDR3 here is CASSLLDGYGYTF. In DNA form, the CDR3 reads TGTGCCAGCAGCTTGCTGGACGGGTATGGCTACACCTTC.